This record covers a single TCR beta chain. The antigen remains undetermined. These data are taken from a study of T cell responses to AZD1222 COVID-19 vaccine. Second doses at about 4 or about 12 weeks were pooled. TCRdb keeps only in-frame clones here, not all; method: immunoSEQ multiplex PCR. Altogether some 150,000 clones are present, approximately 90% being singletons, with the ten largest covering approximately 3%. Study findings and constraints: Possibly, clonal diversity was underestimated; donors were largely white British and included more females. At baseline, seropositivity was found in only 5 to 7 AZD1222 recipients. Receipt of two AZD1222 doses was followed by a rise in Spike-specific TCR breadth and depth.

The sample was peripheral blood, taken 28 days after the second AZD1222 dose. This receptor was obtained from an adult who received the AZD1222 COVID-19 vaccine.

This CDR3 is CASRLAGQETQYF. The CDR3 DNA follows: TGTGCCAGCAGACTGGCGGGTCAAGAGACCCAGTACTTC. V is TRBV28 and J is TRBJ2-5; maybe TRBD2 (5 bases). Germline V gene data show CDR1 as MDHEN and CDR2 as SYDVKM. The V gene lost 6 bases and the J gene lost 2 bases, with 10 bases spanning the gap. The CDR3 has 13 residues.